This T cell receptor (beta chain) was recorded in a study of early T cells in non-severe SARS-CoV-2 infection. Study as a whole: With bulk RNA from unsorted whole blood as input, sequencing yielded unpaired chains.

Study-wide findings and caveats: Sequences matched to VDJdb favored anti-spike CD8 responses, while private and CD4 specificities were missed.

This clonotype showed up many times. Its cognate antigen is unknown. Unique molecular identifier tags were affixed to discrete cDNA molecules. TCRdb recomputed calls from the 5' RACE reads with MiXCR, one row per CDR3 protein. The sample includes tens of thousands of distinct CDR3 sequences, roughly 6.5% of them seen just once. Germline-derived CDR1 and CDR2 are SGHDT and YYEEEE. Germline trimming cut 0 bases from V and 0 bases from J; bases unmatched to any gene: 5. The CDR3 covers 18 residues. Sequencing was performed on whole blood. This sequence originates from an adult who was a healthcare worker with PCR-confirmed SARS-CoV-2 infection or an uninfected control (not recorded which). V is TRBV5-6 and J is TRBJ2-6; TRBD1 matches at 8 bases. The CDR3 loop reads CASSLGQGALSGANVLTF. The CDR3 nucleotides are TGTGCCAGCAGCTTGGGGCAGGGGGCCCTCTCTGGGGCCAACGTCCTGACTTTC.